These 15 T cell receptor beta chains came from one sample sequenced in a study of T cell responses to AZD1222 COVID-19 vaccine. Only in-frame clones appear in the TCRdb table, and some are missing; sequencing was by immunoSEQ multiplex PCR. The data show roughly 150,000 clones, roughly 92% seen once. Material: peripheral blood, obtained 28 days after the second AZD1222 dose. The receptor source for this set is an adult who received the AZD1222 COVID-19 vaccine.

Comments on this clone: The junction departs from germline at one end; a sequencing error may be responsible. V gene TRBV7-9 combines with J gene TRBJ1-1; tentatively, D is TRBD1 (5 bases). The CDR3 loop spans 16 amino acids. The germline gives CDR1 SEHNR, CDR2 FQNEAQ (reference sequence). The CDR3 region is CASSFGGRAGNPEAFF. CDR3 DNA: TGTGCCAGCAGCTTCGGTGGCAGGGCCGGGAACCCTGAAGCTTTCTTT.

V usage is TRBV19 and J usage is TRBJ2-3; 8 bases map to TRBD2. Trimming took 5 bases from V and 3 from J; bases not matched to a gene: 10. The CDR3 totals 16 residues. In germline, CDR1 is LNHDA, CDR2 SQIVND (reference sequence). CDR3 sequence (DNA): TGTGCCAGTAGTGGACTAGCCGGGAGTTTGACAGATACGCAGTATTTT. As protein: CASSGLAGSLTDTQYF.

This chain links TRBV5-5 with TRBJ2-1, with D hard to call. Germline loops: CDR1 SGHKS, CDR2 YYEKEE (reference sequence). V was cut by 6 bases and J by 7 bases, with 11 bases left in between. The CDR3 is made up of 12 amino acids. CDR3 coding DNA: TGTGCCAGCACCGAAGTCGGAAATGAGCAGTTCTTC. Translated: CASTEVGNEQFF. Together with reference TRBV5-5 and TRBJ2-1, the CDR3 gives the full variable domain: DAGVTQSPTHLIKTRGQQVTLRCSPISGHKSVSWYQQVLGQGPQFIFQYYEKEERGRGNFPDRFSARQFPNYSSELNVNALLLGDSALYLCASTEVGNEQFFGPGTRLTVL.

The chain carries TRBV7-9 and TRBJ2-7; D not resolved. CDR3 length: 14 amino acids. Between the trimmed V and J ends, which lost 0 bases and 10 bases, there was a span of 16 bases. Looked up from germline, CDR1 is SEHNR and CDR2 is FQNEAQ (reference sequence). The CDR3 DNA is TGTGCCAGCAGCTTAGCGGCAGCCCCAAAGGAACAGTACGTC. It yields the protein CASSLAAAPKEQYV.

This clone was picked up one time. The CDR3 spells CASSGSNSGGGEYF. The CDR3 DNA reads as TGCGCCAGCAGCGGGTCGAATAGCGGAGGGGGAGAGTACTTC. The chain joins TRBV5-1 to TRBJ2-7; D tentatively reads TRBD1 or TRBD2 (6 bases each). Germline CDR1 and CDR2: SGHRS and YFSETQ. The CDR3 totals 14 residues. Trimming took off 4 bases at V and 11 bases at J, with 22 bases between the two ends. Using reference TRBV5-1 and TRBJ2-7 for the parts outside the CDR3, the full variable domain is KAGVTQTPRYLIKTRGQQVTLSCSPISGHRSVSWYQQTPGQGLQFLFEYFSETQRNKGNFPGRFSGRQFSNSRSEMNVSTLELGDSALYLCASSGSNSGGGEYFGPGTRLTVT.

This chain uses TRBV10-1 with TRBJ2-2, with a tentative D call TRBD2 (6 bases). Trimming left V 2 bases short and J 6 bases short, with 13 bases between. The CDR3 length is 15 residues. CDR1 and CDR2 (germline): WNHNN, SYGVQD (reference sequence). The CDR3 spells CASSEAGSRAGELFF. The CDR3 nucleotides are TGCGCCAGCAGTGAGGCCGGGAGCCGAGCCGGGGAGCTGTTTTTT.

CDR3 residues: CASSSRDWGDEQYF. The CDR3 coding sequence is TGTGCCAGCAGCTCCCGGGACTGGGGGGACGAGCAGTACTTC. J is TRBJ2-7 and V is TRBV5-6; D might be TRBD2 (6 bases). CDR3 size: 14 residues. The V gene lost 3 bases and the J gene lost 5 bases, with 15 bases spanning the gap. CDR1 SGHDT and CDR2 YYEEEE come from the germline V gene.

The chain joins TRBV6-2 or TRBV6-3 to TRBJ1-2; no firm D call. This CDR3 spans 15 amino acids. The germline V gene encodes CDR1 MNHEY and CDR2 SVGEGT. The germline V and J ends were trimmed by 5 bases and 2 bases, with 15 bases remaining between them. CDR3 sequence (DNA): TGTGCCAGCAGTGAGCCGATAACCAAAAACTATGGCTACACCTTC. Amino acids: CASSEPITKNYGYTF.

CDR3 protein: CASSFLVADTQYF. Written as DNA, the CDR3 is TGTGCCAGCAGCTTCCTAGTGGCAGATACGCAGTATTTT. V is TRBV4-2 and J is TRBJ2-3; no clear D. V lost 5 bases and J lost 4, with 10 bases in between. This CDR3 spans 13 amino acids. Per germline, CDR1 LGHNA and CDR2 YNFKEQ.

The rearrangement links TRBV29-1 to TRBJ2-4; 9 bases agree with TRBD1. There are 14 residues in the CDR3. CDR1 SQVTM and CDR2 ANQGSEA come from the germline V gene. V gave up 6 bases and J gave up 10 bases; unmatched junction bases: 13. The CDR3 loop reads CSVWGTGTRQIQYF. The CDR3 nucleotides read TGCAGCGTCTGGGGGACAGGGACCCGACAGATTCAGTACTTC.

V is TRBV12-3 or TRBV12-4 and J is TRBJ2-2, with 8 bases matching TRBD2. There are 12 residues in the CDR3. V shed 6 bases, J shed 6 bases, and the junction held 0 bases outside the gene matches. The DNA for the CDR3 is TGTGCCAGCAGCGGGGGGGCCGGGGAGCTGTTTTTT. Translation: CASSGGAGELFF.

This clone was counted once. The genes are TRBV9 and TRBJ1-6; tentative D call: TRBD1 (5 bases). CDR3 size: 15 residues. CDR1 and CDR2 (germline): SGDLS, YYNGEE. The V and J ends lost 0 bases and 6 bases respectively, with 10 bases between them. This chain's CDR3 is CASSVGGRGNSPLHF. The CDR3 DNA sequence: TGTGCCAGCAGCGTAGGCGGAAGGGGTAATTCACCCCTCCACTTT.

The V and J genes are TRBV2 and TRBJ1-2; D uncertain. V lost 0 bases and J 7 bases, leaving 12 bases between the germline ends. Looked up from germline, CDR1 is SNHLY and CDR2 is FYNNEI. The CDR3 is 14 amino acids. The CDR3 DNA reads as TGTGCCAGCAGTGAAGCGGAGAGGGCCTTTGGCTACACCTTC. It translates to CASSEAERAFGYTF.

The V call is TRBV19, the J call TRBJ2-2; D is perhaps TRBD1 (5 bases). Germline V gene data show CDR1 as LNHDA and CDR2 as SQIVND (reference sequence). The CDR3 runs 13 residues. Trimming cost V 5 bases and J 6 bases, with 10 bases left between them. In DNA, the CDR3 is TGTGCCAGTAGTTCCAGACAGCCCGGGGAGCTGTTTTTT. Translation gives CASSSRQPGELFF. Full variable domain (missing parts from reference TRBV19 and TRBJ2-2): DGGITQSPKYLFRKEGQNVTLSCEQNLNHDAMYWYRQDPGQGLRLIYYSQIVNDFQKGDIAEGYSVSREKKESFPLTVTSAQKNPTAFYLCASSSRQPGELFFGEGSRLTVL.

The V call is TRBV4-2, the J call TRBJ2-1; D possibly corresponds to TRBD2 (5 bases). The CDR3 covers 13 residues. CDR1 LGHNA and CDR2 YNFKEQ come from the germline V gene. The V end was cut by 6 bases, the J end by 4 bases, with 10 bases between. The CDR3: CASRKWEYNEQFF. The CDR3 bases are TGTGCCAGCAGAAAATGGGAGTACAATGAGCAGTTCTTC.